The 19 T cell receptor beta chains in this list originate from one sample, sequenced in a study of cytomegalovirus exposure and HLA in healthy donors. Primers for the PCR totalled 60 Vbeta and 13 Jbeta. Generated by immunoSEQ multiplex PCR, the TCRdb table keeps only in-frame clones and is missing some. The sample carries around 150,000 clones, about 79% recorded once. Input material: PBMCs. The origin of the receptors is a male donor in good health and CMV-seronegative.

This chain links TRBV11-2 with TRBJ1-2; 9 bases agree with TRBD1. J gave up 1 base and V 6 bases, and 9 bases lay outside the gene matches. Germline V gives CDR1 SGHAT, CDR2 FQNNGV. The CDR3 has 16 residues. CDR3 sequence reads: CASSFRRQGGNYGYTF. The CDR3 DNA sequence: TGTGCCAGCAGTTTTAGGCGACAGGGGGGTAACTATGGCTACACCTTC. The variable domain in full, completed from reference TRBV11-2 and TRBJ1-2, reads EAGVAQSPRYKIIEKRQSVAFWCNPISGHATLYWYQQILGQGPKLLIQFQNNGVVDDSQLPKDRFSAERLKGVDSTLKIQPAKLEDSAVYLCASSFRRQGGNYGYTFGSGTRLTVV.

The V and J genes are TRBV11-3 and TRBJ2-3; D may be TRBD1 (6 bases). The germline V and J ends were trimmed by 5 bases and 8 bases, with 11 bases remaining between them. CDR3 length equals 12 residues. Germline V gives CDR1 SGHNT, CDR2 YENEEA. The CDR3 DNA sequence: TGTGCCAGCAGCATCCAAGGGGGTACGCAGTATTTT. As protein: CASSIQGGTQYF.

The chain recombines TRBV5-6 with TRBJ1-2, with 12 bases aligning to TRBD1. Trimming removed 3 bases from V and 9 bases from J; junction bases left unmatched: 9. The CDR3 totals 15 residues. The germline V gene has CDR1 SGHDT and CDR2 YYEEEE. As DNA, the CDR3 is TGTGCCAGCAGCTCGCCGGGACAGGGGGCTCTAAGCTACACCTTC. Its protein product is CASSSPGQGALSYTF.

The J gene is TRBJ2-1, the V gene TRBV27, with 10 nucleotides matching TRBD2. In germline, CDR1 is MNHEY, CDR2 SMNVEV (reference sequence). This CDR3 spans 13 amino acids. DNA for the CDR3: TGTGGAACAGGACTAGCGGATTACAATGAGCAGTTCTTC. Its protein is CGTGLADYNEQFF.

The V and J genes are TRBV6-6 and TRBJ1-5; the match to TRBD1 covers 8 bases. In germline, CDR1 is MNHNY, CDR2 SVGAGI (reference sequence). The CDR3 spans 14 residues. The V and J ends lost 6 bases and 6 bases, in that order; junction bases with no gene match: 7. CDR3 coding DNA: TGTGCCAGCAGCTGGACAGGGCGAAGTCAGCCCCAGCATTTT. It yields the protein CASSWTGRSQPQHF.

The J gene is TRBJ1-1, the V gene TRBV30; the D gene is possibly TRBD1 (5 bases). This CDR3 is 15 amino acids long. The germline V gene encodes CDR1 GTSNPN and CDR2 SVGIG (reference sequence). Trimming took off 0 bases at V and 0 bases at J, with 11 bases between the two ends. The CDR3, as DNA: TGTGCCTGGAGTGTGGGGCGGACATTGAACACTGAAGCTTTCTTT. This codes for CAWSVGRTLNTEAFF.

Comments on this clone: Other nucleotide sequences in the sample specify the same CDR3. The chain couples TRBV4-3 to TRBJ1-3; D is unresolved. CDR1 is LGHNA, CDR2 YSLEER, per germline. The V end lost 0 bases, the J end lost 0 bases, and 9 bases lay between the germline ends. This CDR3 has 16 amino acids. Here the CDR3 DNA reads TGCGCCAGCAGCCAAGAGACCCCGGGCTCTGGAAACACCATATATTTT. This translates into CASSQETPGSGNTIYF.

This clone was detected once. This rearrangement joins TRBV4-1 to TRBJ2-2; TRBD2 aligns across 9 bases. V lost 0 bases and J lost 6; bases outside the gene matches: 5. Germline V CDR1 and CDR2: MGHRA, YSYEKL. The CDR3 sequence is 16 residues long. The CDR3 protein is CASSQDLAGDAGELFF. The CDR3 bases are TGCGCCAGCAGCCAAGATTTAGCGGGAGACGCCGGGGAGCTGTTTTTT.

A single count supports this clone. CDR3 in amino acids: CASSPTGILAKNIQYF. The CDR3 coding sequence is TGTGCCAGCAGTCCCACAGGGATACTAGCCAAAAACATTCAGTACTTC. V gene TRBV2 combines with J gene TRBJ2-4; maybe TRBD1 (6 bases). The CDR3 runs 16 residues. CDR1 is SNHLY and CDR2 is FYNNEI in the germline V gene. V was shortened by 5 bases and J by 0 bases, with 14 bases between the two germline ends.

As regards this clone: This CDR3 is also generated by other DNA sequences in the sample. The V gene is TRBV5-4, the J gene TRBJ1-1; TRBD1 matches 7 bases. This CDR3 spans 14 amino acids. Germline loops: CDR1 SGHNT, CDR2 YYREEE (reference sequence). The J segment lost 3 bases and the V segment lost 4 bases, leaving 6 bases of the junction unmatched. CDR3 loop: CASSRQGGHTEAFF. The DNA for the CDR3 is TGTGCCAGCAGCCGGCAGGGGGGCCACACTGAAGCTTTCTTT.

Here the CDR3 DNA reads TGTGCCAGCAGTGAACGGTACCAGAACACCGGGGAGCTGTTTTTT. Translated: CASSERYQNTGELFF. The gene calls are TRBV2 and TRBJ2-2; D remains unclear. V was shortened by 2 bases and J by 1 base, with 8 bases between the two germline ends. The germline V gene encodes CDR1 SNHLY and CDR2 FYNNEI. The CDR3 loop spans 15 amino acids.

In its sample, this clone was seen a few times. CDR3 DNA sequence: TGTGCCAGCAGCTTTGGGGGCCGATCTAACTATGGCTACACCTTC. Translating it yields CASSFGGRSNYGYTF. The chain combines TRBV5-6 with TRBJ1-2, with D possibly matching TRBD1 (6 bases). The CDR3 has 15 amino acids. CDR1 and CDR2 (germline): SGHDT, YYEEEE. The ends were cut back, 2 bases at V and 0 bases at J, with 11 bases in the middle. The complete variable domain, with remaining parts taken from reference TRBV5-6 and TRBJ1-2, reads DAGVTQSPTHLIKTRGQQVTLRCSPKSGHDTVSWYQQALGQGPQFIFQYYEEEERQRGNFPDRFSGHQFPNYSSELNVNALLLGDSALYLCASSFGGRSNYGYTFGSGTRLTVV.

The genes are TRBV18 and TRBJ2-1; possible D gene TRBD2, 6 bases. From germline, CDR1 is KGHSH and CDR2 LQKENI. V was shortened by 2 bases and J by 7 bases, with 15 bases between the two germline ends. The CDR3 is made up of 15 amino acids. The CDR3 loop is CASSPRDSPYNEQFF. Here the CDR3 DNA reads TGTGCCAGCTCACCAAGGGACTCCCCTTATAATGAGCAGTTCTTC.

The chain recombines TRBV6-5 with TRBJ1-5; D possibly corresponds to TRBD1 (6 bases). The germline V and J ends were trimmed by 5 bases and 7 bases, with 12 bases remaining between them. Germline loops: CDR1 MNHEY, CDR2 SVGAGI. CDR3 length: 13 residues. In DNA form, the CDR3 reads TGTGCCAGCAGTCGTGGGGGCGAACAGCCCCAGCATTTT. Translation: CASSRGGEQPQHF.

This clone came up a few times. The chain combines TRBV6-5 with TRBJ1-2; D may be TRBD1 (6 bases). V gave up 0 bases and J gave up 4 bases, with 12 bases separating them. CDR3 length: 15 residues. In germline, CDR1 is MNHEY, CDR2 SVGAGI. CDR3 DNA sequence: TGTGCCAGCAGTTACTCGACTCAGGGGCCCTATGGCTACACCTTC. Translation: CASSYSTQGPYGYTF.

J is TRBJ1-2 and V is TRBV25-1, with TRBD1 identical over 7 bases. V shed 6 bases, J shed 2 bases, and the junction held 15 bases outside the gene matches. The CDR3 extends over 17 amino acids. CDR1 and CDR2 from the germline V gene are MGHDK and SYGVNS. The chain's CDR3 is CASRGPLAQGVNYGYTF. As DNA, the CDR3 is TGTGCCAGCAGGGGCCCCCTGGCTCAGGGGGTAAACTATGGCTACACCTTC.

The chain is built from TRBV7-6 and TRBJ1-3; the D gene is possibly TRBD1 (6 bases). CDR3 length: 16 amino acids. CDR1 and CDR2 from the germline V gene are SGHVS and FNYEAQ. Trimming shortened V by 4 bases and J by 0 bases, and 13 bases separated the two germline ends. The CDR3 region has the DNA TGTGCCAGCAGCTCCTGGGGGGGGCTCTCTGGAAACACCATATATTTT. It is translated as CASSSWGGLSGNTIYF.

CDR3 bases: TGTGCCAGCAGGGTAAGAGGCTACGAGCAGTACTTC. Amino acids: CASRVRGYEQYF. The chain combines TRBV11-3 with TRBJ2-7, with D unresolved. The CDR3 extends over 12 amino acids. Per the germline V gene, CDR1 is SGHNT and CDR2 is YENEEA. V lost 6 bases and J lost 3, with 9 bases in between. Supplemented by reference TRBV11-3 and TRBJ2-7, the full variable domain reads EAGVVQSPRYKIIEKKQPVAFWCNPISGHNTLYWYLQNLGQGPELLIRYENEEAVDDSQLPKDRFSAERLKGVDSTLKIQPAELGDSAVYLCASRVRGYEQYFGPGTRLTVT.

This rearrangement joins TRBV10-3 to TRBJ1-3, with D perhaps TRBD1 (5 bases). The CDR3 consists of 15 residues. The germline V gene encodes CDR1 ENHRY and CDR2 SYGVKD. V was trimmed by 3 bases and J by 0 bases, leaving 9 bases between them. CDR3 in DNA: TGTGCCATCAGTGAACGAGACAGCTCTGGAAACACCATATATTTT. It codes for CAISERDSSGNTIYF.